This section outlines one T cell receptor beta chain sequence together with its context. Its antigen is not known. V was pared by 6 bases and J by 7 bases, with 9 bases between. The CDR3 has 11 residues. Germline CDR1 MNHNS, CDR2 SASEGT. This table comes from immunoSEQ multiplex PCR, and its TCRdb copy is limited to in-frame clones, with some not included. The data show about 13,000 clones, roughly 72% seen once. The source of the sample is a study of tumor-infiltrating lymphocytes in localized non-small cell lung cancer. General study results and limits: Only some patients had TCR sequencing, depending on available tissue. T-cell fraction did not differ between immunotypes IM1 and IM2. TCRbeta sequencing showed higher T cell infiltration in tumors than uninvolved lung.

The TCR comes from a human donor with non-small cell lung cancer. Sequencing was performed on uninvolved lung tissue not adjacent to the tumor. The chain is built from TRBV6-1 and TRBJ2-5; the D is unclear. The CDR3 sequence: CASSALTTQYF. CDR3 DNA sequence: TGTGCCAGCAGCGCCTTGACGACCCAGTACTTC.